Following are 18 T cell receptor beta chains from one sample sequenced in a study of identical twins. TCRdb analysed the 5' RACE reads with MiXCR anew, one entry per CDR3 protein. The sample yields fewer than 250,000 distinct CDR3 sequences, approximately 7.9% seen once. These data also featured in a second study, about yellow fever vaccine responses in identical twins.

The sequencing sample was made of CD8+ T cells sorted from blood. The receptors derive from a woman under 30 in good health.

This rearrangement joins TRBV2 to TRBJ1-2, with 7 bases that match TRBD1. CDR1 SNHLY and CDR2 FYNNEI come from the germline V gene. The trim removed 0 bases at V and 0 bases at J, leaving 1 base unmatched. The CDR3 consists of 15 residues. CDR3 in DNA: TGTGCCAGCAGTGAAGCCAGGGGGGCTAACTATGGCTACACCTTC. Translation gives CASSEARGANYGYTF. The full variable domain, in which reference TRBV2 and TRBJ1-2 provide the parts outside the CDR3, is EPEVTQTPSHQVTQMGQEVILRCVPISNHLYFYWYRQILGQKVEFLVSFYNNEISEKSEIFDDQFSVERPDGSNFTLKIRSTKLEDSAMYFCASSEARGANYGYTFGSGTRLTVV.

This chain joins TRBV7-6 and TRBJ2-5, with D tentatively TRBD1 (5 bases). V dropped 5 bases and J dropped 9 bases, with 10 bases sitting between them. CDR1 is SGHVS and CDR2 is FNYEAQ in the germline V gene. The CDR3 extends over 11 amino acids. CDR3 protein: CASSLEGAQYF. The CDR3 nucleotides are TGTGCCAGCAGCCTCGAAGGGGCCCAGTACTTC.

This clonotype was seen repeatedly, ten times or more. The rearrangement links TRBV4-1 to TRBJ2-1, with 9 bases that match TRBD1. This CDR3 has 17 amino acids. The V gene end was trimmed by 0 bases and the J gene end by 1 base; junction bases not matched to a gene: 4. CDR1 is MGHRA, CDR2 YSYEKL, per germline. In DNA, the CDR3 is TGCGCCAGCAGCCAAGAAGGGACAGGGATTTCCTACAATGAGCAGTTCTTC. It codes for CASSQEGTGISYNEQFF.

This clonotype was counted ten times or more. The genes are TRBV7-9 and TRBJ1-1, with 8 bases lining up with TRBD1. Per germline, CDR1 SEHNR and CDR2 FQNEAQ (reference sequence). CDR3 length: 12 residues. V lost 8 bases, J lost 6 bases, and 5 bases stayed unmatched. In nucleotides, the CDR3 is TGTGCCAGCTCGTCACAGGGGGCTGAAGCTTTCTTT. It translates to CASSSQGAEAFF.

This clonotype came up many times. V and J are TRBV4-2 and TRBJ2-2; TRBD2 might be the D (5 bases). The CDR3 totals 12 residues. Germline CDR1 reads LGHNA; CDR2 reads YNFKEQ. V was cut by 5 bases and J by 7 bases, with 8 bases left in between. The CDR3 DNA sequence: TGTGCCAGCAGCGAGGGCGGCGGGGAGCTGTTTTTT. The encoded protein is CASSEGGGELFF.

V is TRBV3-1 and J is TRBJ2-1; 10 bases match TRBD2. The CDR3 runs to 15 residues. With V trimmed by 0 bases and J by 8 bases, 4 bases remained unmatched. Germline V gene lookup returns CDR1 LGHDT and CDR2 YNNKEL (reference sequence). CDR3 sequence: CASSQDELAGDEQFF. The CDR3 DNA follows: TGTGCCAGCAGCCAAGATGAGCTAGCGGGAGATGAGCAGTTCTTC.

This clonotype was observed many times. The chain links TRBV12-3 or TRBV12-4 to TRBJ2-7; the D is unclear. The CDR3 spans 13 residues. The germline V and J ends were trimmed by 3 bases and 7 bases, with 13 bases remaining between them. This CDR3 is CASSFGRSEEQYF. The CDR3, as DNA: TGTGCCAGCAGTTTTGGACGGAGCGAAGAGCAGTACTTC.

The chain carries TRBV9 and TRBJ2-1; D is unresolved. With 6 bases removed from V and 4 bases from J, the gap between germline ends came to 11 bases. Germline CDR1 is SGDLS and CDR2 is YYNGEE. The CDR3 is made up of 13 amino acids. For the CDR3, the DNA is TGTGCCAGCAATTTGGACGGGTACAATGAGCAGTTCTTC. Encoded protein: CASNLDGYNEQFF.

This clonotype was picked up many times. In DNA, the CDR3 is TGCGCCAGCAGCCAAGGAGCCTACCAAGAGACCCAGTACTTC. Amino acids: CASSQGAYQETQYF. The chain has TRBV4-1 and TRBJ2-5; D is ambiguous. Germline V CDR1 and CDR2: MGHRA, YSYEKL. CDR3 length: 14 amino acids. The V end was cut by 1 base, the J end by 0 bases, with 6 bases between.

This chain uses TRBV4-2 with TRBJ2-7, with TRBD1 matching 11 bases. Germline-derived CDR1 and CDR2 are LGHNA and YNFKEQ. Trimming cost V 3 bases and J 7 bases; bases outside gene matches: 20. This CDR3 has 19 amino acids. The CDR3 sequence is CASSHDRTPGQGEGGEQYF. DNA of the CDR3: TGTGCCAGCAGCCATGATCGTACTCCGGGACAGGGGGAAGGTGGGGAGCAGTACTTC.

The chain has TRBV27 and TRBJ2-3; D possibly matches TRBD1 or TRBD2 (5 bases each). Trimming stripped 6 bases from V and 0 bases from J, with 19 bases between. Looked up from germline, CDR1 is MNHEY and CDR2 is SMNVEV (reference sequence). The CDR3 sequence is 17 residues long. The CDR3 sequence is CASSRGYWGNSTDTQYF. CDR3 coding DNA: TGTGCCAGCAGCAGAGGGTATTGGGGGAACAGCACAGATACGCAGTATTTT.

V usage is TRBV7-8 and J usage is TRBJ2-3; TRBD2 matches 11 bases. There are 18 residues in the CDR3. J lost 0 bases, V lost 2 bases, and 7 bases had no gene match. CDR1 and CDR2 (germline): SGHVS, FQNEAQ. CDR3 protein: CASSLFSGGGTSTDTQYF. The CDR3 DNA reads as TGTGCCAGCAGCTTATTTAGCGGGGGGGGGACTAGCACAGATACGCAGTATTTT.

V usage is TRBV21-1 and J usage is TRBJ2-4; the D call of TRBD1 is as the table states it, not checked on the DNA. TRBV21-1 is tagged as a pseudogene. The CDR3 is made up of 18 amino acids. The CDR3 DNA reads as TGTGCCAGCAGCAGAGGGGTGGGGCAGACACTAGCCAAAAACATTCAGTACTTC. Its protein product is CASSRGVGQTLAKNIQYF.

This clonotype appeared many times. The chain links TRBV27 to TRBJ1-5; D gene ambiguous. Germline values: CDR1 MNHEY, CDR2 SMNVEV (reference sequence). The CDR3 sequence is 13 residues long. V lost 0 bases and J lost 11, with 11 bases in between. CDR3 region: CASSLSVGLAQHF. CDR3 nucleotide sequence: TGTGCCAGCAGTTTATCGGTCGGGTTAGCCCAGCATTTT.

This clonotype has at least ten counts. The CDR3 spells CASSPRERGTDTQYF. In nucleotides, the CDR3 is TGCGCCAGCAGCCCTAGGGAGCGGGGGACAGATACGCAGTATTTT. The V gene is TRBV5-1, the J gene TRBJ2-3; TRBD2 matches at 8 bases. J gave up 3 bases and V 4 bases, and 7 bases lay outside the gene matches. The CDR3 length is 15 residues. The germline gives CDR1 SGHRS, CDR2 YFSETQ.

This clonotype was detected only a few times. The chain links TRBV20-1 to TRBJ2-7, with 13 positions matching TRBD2. The CDR3 is made up of 16 amino acids. Germline CDR1 DFQATT, CDR2 SNEGSKA (reference sequence). Trimming at V came to 3 bases and at J to 2 bases, leaving 7 bases not matched to a gene. The DNA of the CDR3 is TGCAGTGCTAGGTCTGGGACTAGCGGGACAACCTACGAGCAGTACGTC. This encodes CSARSGTSGTTYEQYV.

This clonotype was seen ten or more times. This rearrangement joins TRBV24-1 to TRBJ1-5, with D perhaps TRBD1 (6 bases). CDR1 is KGHDR and CDR2 is SFDVKD in the germline V gene. V was pared by 5 bases and J by 4 bases, with 11 bases between. The CDR3 totals 14 residues. CDR3 in DNA: TGTGCCACCAGTGCAGGACAGACTAATCAGCCCCAGCATTTT. Amino acids: CATSAGQTNQPQHF.

This clonotype occurred many times. The chain uses TRBV5-1 and TRBJ2-3, with D tentatively TRBD1 (5 bases). V gave up 0 bases and J gave up 5 bases, with 16 bases separating them. Germline lookup yields CDR1 SGHRS and CDR2 YFSETQ. This CDR3 contains 16 residues. The CDR3 is CASSLESGSVGDTQYF. The DNA for the CDR3 is TGCGCCAGCAGCTTGGAGTCAGGGTCAGTGGGAGATACGCAGTATTTT.